This T cell receptor (beta chain) was identified during a study of T cell repertoires in cytomegalovirus infection. Study in general: Indicated by public TCR beta signatures were CMV infection and matching HLA type.

TCRdb re-called the reads through MiXCR, storing one row per CDR3 protein. In the table there are about 180,000 distinct CDR3 sequences, roughly 22% of which are singletons. Note on this clonotype: Antigen unknown.

V shed 4 bases and J shed 5 bases, with 17 bases lying between them. CDR3 length: 15 amino acids. Germline values: CDR1 SEHNR, CDR2 FQNEAQ (reference sequence). The specimen comprised CD8+ T cells from cultured PBMCs, sampled from culture after CMV antigen stimulation. V is TRBV7-9 and J is TRBJ1-1; D uncertain. The receptor comes from a human donor in good health (CMV status not recorded). Some clones in this sample may be carry-over from other donors' samples. Here the CDR3 reads CASSSTSTEATEAFF. CDR3 bases: TGTGCCAGCAGCTCAACATCGACGGAGGCTACTGAAGCTTTCTTT.